The source of this T cell receptor (beta chain) is a study of T cell repertoires in cytomegalovirus infection. In TCRdb, the reads were re-called with MiXCR into one record per CDR3 protein. This table holds roughly 300,000 distinct CDR3 sequences, 9% to 9.5% found once. Findings and caveats of the study: Cumulative public TCR beta family frequency identified carriers of CMV plus the relevant HLA.

This clonotype has more than one count but fewer than ten. Its antigen is still unknown. This CDR3 contains 13 residues. J lost 3 bases, V lost 4 bases, and 0 bases had no gene match. Germline CDR1 reads KGHDR; CDR2 reads SFDVKD. The chain employs TRBV24-1 and TRBJ2-3; 7 nucleotides line up with TRBD2. Sequencing was done on a sample of PBMCs. This TCR derives from a human donor in good health (CMV status not recorded). Some clones in this sample may be carry-over from other donors' samples. CDR3 nucleotides: TGTGCCACCAGTGACGGGGGGACAGATACGCAGTATTTT. It codes for CATSDGGTDTQYF.